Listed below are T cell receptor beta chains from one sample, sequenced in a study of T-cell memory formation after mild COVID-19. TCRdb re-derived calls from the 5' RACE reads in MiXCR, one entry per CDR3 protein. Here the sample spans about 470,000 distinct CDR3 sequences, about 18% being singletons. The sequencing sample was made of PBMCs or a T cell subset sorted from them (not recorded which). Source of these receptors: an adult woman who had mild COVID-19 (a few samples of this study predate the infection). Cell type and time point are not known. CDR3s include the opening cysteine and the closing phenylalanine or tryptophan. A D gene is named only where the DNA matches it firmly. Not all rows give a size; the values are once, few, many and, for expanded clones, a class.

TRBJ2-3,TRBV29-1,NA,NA,CSVADTTSTDTQYF,TGCAGCGTTGCGGACACCACTAGCACAGATACGCAGTATTTT
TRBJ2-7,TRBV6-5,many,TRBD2,CASSPTSGSSYEQYF,TGTGCCAGCAGCCCCACTAGCGGGAGCTCCTACGAGCAGTACTTC
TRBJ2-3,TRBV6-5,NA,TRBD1,CASRLGGARTDTQYF,TGTGCCAGCAGGCTAGGGGGCGCCCGCACAGATACGCAGTATTTT
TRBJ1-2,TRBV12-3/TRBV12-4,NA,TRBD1,CASSLTGFPNSGYTF,TGTGCCAGCAGCCTGACAGGGTTCCCTAACTCTGGCTACACCTTC
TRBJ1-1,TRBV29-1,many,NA,CSAGVEAFF,TGCAGCGCTGGGGTTGAAGCTTTCTTT
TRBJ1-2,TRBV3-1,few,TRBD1,CASSQLTGADGYTF,TGTGCCAGCAGCCAACTCACAGGGGCGGATGGCTACACCTTC
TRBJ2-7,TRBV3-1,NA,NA,CASSRRDGAAYEQYF,TGTGCCAGCAGCCGACGTGATGGGGCGGCCTACGAGCAGTACTTC
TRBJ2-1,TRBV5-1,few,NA,CASSYDYYNEQFF,TGCGCCAGCAGCTATGACTACTACAATGAGCAGTTCTTC
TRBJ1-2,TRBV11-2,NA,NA,CASSFGAYLEYGYTF,TGTGCCAGCAGCTTCGGGGCTTATTTAGAGTATGGCTACACCTTC
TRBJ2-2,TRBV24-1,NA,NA,CATSDSAELFF,TGTGCCACCAGTGATTCGGCAGAGCTGTTTTTT
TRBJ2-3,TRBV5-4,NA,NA,CASGRVGRTDTQYF,TGTGCCAGCGGCCGGGTGGGGCGCACAGATACGCAGTATTTT
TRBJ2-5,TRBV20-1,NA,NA,CSARSRETQYF,TGCAGTGCTAGATCTCGGGAGACCCAGTACTTC
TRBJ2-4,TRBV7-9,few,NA,CASSFAGTANIQYF,TGTGCCAGCAGCTTCGCAGGGACGGCGAACATTCAGTACTTC
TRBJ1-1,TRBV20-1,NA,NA,CSASLGRDTEAFF,TGCAGTGCTAGTCTAGGCAGGGACACTGAAGCTTTCTTT
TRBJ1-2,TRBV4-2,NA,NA,CASSQDLQGFYGYTF,TGTGCCAGCAGCCAAGACCTCCAGGGGTTCTATGGCTACACCTTC
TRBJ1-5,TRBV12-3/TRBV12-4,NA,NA,CASSFSYRDFVSNQPQHF,TGTGCCAGCAGTTTCAGTTACAGGGATTTCGTTAGCAATCAGCCCCAGCATTTT
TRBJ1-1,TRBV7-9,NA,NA,CASNQGEMNTEAFF,TGTGCCAGCAACCAAGGGGAGATGAACACTGAAGCTTTCTTT
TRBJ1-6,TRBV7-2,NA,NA,CASSLIGGSGSPLHF,TGTGCCAGCAGCTTAATTGGGGGTTCAGGTTCACCCCTCCACTTT
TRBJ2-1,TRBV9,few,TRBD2,CASSGTSMRSGNEQFF,TGTGCCAGCAGCGGGACTAGTATGAGGAGTGGAAATGAGCAGTTCTTC
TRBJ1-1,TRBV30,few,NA,CASAPGGLTEAFF,TGTGCCTCCGCCCCTGGCGGTCTCACTGAAGCTTTCTTT
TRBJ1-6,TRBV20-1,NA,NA,CSSKLVGGLTYNSPLHF,TGCAGTTCAAAGCTAGTGGGGGGATTGACCTATAATTCACCCCTCCACTTT
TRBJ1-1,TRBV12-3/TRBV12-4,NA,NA,CASSLGTQNTEAFF,TGTGCCAGCAGTTTGGGGACTCAGAACACTGAAGCTTTCTTT
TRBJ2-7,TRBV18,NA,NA,CASSPVGPTSYEQYF,TGTGCCAGCTCACCTGTGGGTCCCACCTCCTACGAGCAGTACTTC
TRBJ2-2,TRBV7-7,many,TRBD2,CASRTSGNTGELFF,TGTGCTAGCAGGACTAGCGGGAACACCGGGGAGCTGTTTTTT
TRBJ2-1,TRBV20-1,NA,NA,CSASDSAIGNEQFF,TGCAGTGCTTCCGATAGCGCCATTGGGAATGAGCAGTTCTTC
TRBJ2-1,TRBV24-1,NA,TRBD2,CATSDTGLAGTQFF,TGTGCCACCAGTGACACCGGACTAGCGGGGACGCAGTTCTTC
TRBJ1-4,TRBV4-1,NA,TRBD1,CASSQRTGVGEKLFF,TGCGCCAGCAGCCAGAGGACAGGGGTGGGTGAAAAACTGTTTTTT
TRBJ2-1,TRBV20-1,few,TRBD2,CSAPRGGQSYNEQFF,TGCAGTGCTCCCCGCGGGGGGCAGTCCTACAATGAGCAGTTCTTC
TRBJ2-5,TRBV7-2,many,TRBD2,CASSQASGMKETQYF,TGTGCCAGCAGCCAAGCTAGCGGAATGAAAGAGACCCAGTACTTC